This paragraph reports one TCR beta chain. Its target antigen remains unknown. Base-call qualities are not available, and no considerably larger clone is one nucleotide away. Measured from the cysteine to the phenylalanine, the CDR3 is 16 residues long. Kept here is only the CDR3 DNA, which spans 48 bases and is read in frame from base 1. CDR1 and CDR2, looked up from the germline V gene, are MDHEN and SYDVKM. The V and J ends are trimmed by 1 base and 2 bases, leaving 12 bases between them. The CDR3 regions of human TCRbeta chains were subjected to immunosequencing. From the authors' description of their analysis: Repertoire TCRs were checked for matches against a reference library of SARS-CoV-2-specific TCRs that had been generated using the MIRA antigen-specificity platform. Breadth meant the fraction of unique TCRs that were SARS-CoV-2-associated, whereas depth meant the fraction of total T cells that were SARS-CoV-2-associated. Using the MIRA data, each spike-specific TCR was assigned both to the spike region to which the TCR was reactive and to a CD4 or CD8 class. Log10-transformed breadth and depth values were compared by one-way ANOVA with Sidak's multiple comparisons tests. TCRdb stores this immuneACCESS table with in-frame sequences only. Part of the clones is absent; in the studies checked, under half of the shortfall reflects unresolved V genes, and no reason is known for the rest. The D gene and trimming were derived from the DNA, and the V and J assignments and clone size from that table. For this sample there are some 140,000 clones; 80% to 95% appear just once. The biggest ten clones account for more than 2.5% of the sample.

The time point label here, explained by the study, means: baseline before first vaccination. Vaccinee samples came from UK trials COV001 and COV002, including a single-blind randomized controlled phase 2/3 trial of AZD1222 (ChAdOx1 nCoV-19) in healthy adults. For TCRbeta chain sequencing, PBMC samples from trial participants were taken at day 0 and at day 28 after the second dose. This sample was included in a study of T cell responses to AZD1222 COVID-19 vaccine (dated by TCRdb to about 2021). About the investigation overall: AZD1222 recipients with second doses at about 4 weeks or about 12 weeks were pooled, because spike-specific TCR depth and breadth did not differ between schedules. TCR sequencing covered fewer than 250 trial participants: 207 given two doses of AZD1222 and 26 given two doses of MenACWY control vaccine. Enrollment into the trials was organized by age into subgroups of 18-55, 56-69 and 70-plus years, and those subgroups contained roughly 150, 30 and 60 TCR-sequenced participants, respectively. Paper-wide results and their limitations: No day 14 peak-response samples were available, so repertoires were characterized only after the peak T cell response. In the small 56-69-year group, the increase in depth fell short of significance, most likely because of low power. Vaccine-associated CD4 TCRs spanned the whole spike protein, with dominant responses in regions 160-218 and 743-854. Most participants were white British and females outnumbered males, and the authors suggested that clonal diversity may have been underestimated. Conclusions about previously exposed vaccinees are limited, since just a handful of AZD1222 recipients were seropositive for SARS-CoV-2 at baseline. A significant rise in spike-specific TCR breadth and depth was observed after two AZD1222 doses relative to day 0 and relative to MenACWY recipients. Nearly half of unique spike-specific TCRs reportedly recognized epitopes outside regions mutated in the B.1.351 and B.1.1.7 variants.

The receptor was derived from an adult in good health. The sequence joins TRBV28 to TRBJ1-5; the D gene is unclear. This specimen consisted of peripheral blood, obtained on day 0 of AZD1222 vaccination. The sequence in DNA is TGTGCCAGCAGTTTATCCGGTTTTAGGGGCAATCAGCCCCAGCATTTT. Its protein reads: CASSLSGFRGNQPQHF.